This T cell receptor (beta chain) was captured by sequencing in a study of T-cell reconstitution after alpha-beta-depleted transplantation in children listed by TCRdb under 2016. The study in broad terms: Using TCR repertoire profiling, the study quantitatively followed how T-cell immune reconstitution unfolded in children after TCRalphabeta/CD19-depleted allogeneic hematopoietic cell transplantation.

For CDR1 and CDR2, the germline V gene lists MNHEY and SVGEGT. From cysteine to phenylalanine, the CDR3 is 14 amino acids long. Only CDR3 DNA remains: 42 bases, in frame from the first base. V is cut by 5 bases and J by 4 bases, and the space between the germline ends is 12 bases. The method behind the library was PCR. Sequencing took place on an Illumina HiSeq 2500. To normalize quantification of the TCRbeta repertoire, the TCR libraries were built with molecular barcoding that relied on unique molecular identifiers. Using fastp at Q25 and MiXCR, TCRdb reprocessed the public reads and kept productive beta chains. Entries are consolidated by CDR3 protein sequence, retaining the most common genes and DNA. The sample contains 500,000 or so distinct CDR3 sequences, approximately 32% of them found a single time. The ten most abundant clones make up approximately 2.3% of the sample. Comments on this clonotype: Its cognate antigen has yet to be identified. Per-base quality was not reported, and no clone a single base away is much larger than it.

The sequence was obtained from a human donor who donated a stem cell graft to a child with aplastic anemia. The sequence links TRBV6-2 or TRBV6-3 to TRBJ1-3, with no reliable assignment of the D segment. The sample here was PBMCs from the stem cell graft donor, taken from the stem cell graft. The bases are TGTGCCAGCAGTACCGGAGCCCTCGGAAACACCATATATTTT. This is translated as CASSTGALGNTIYF.